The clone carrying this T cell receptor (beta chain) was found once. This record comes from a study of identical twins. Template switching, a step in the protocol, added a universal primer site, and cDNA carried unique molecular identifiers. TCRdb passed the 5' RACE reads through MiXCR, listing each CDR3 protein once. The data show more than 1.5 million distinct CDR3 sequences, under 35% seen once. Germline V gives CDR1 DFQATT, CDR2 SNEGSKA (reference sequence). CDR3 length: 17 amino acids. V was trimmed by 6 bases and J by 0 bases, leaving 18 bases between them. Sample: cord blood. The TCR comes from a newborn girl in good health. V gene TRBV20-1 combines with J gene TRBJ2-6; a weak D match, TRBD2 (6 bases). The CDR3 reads CSAHRRDSPSGANVLTF. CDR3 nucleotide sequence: TGCAGTGCCCACCGCCGGGACTCCCCCTCTGGGGCCAACGTCCTGACTTTC.